This TCR beta chain originates from a study of blood T cell repertoires in COVID-19. Turning to the study itself: Some COVID-19 samples were acute and others convalescent; all came from the United States, Italy and Spain. Nucleic acid was either cDNA or gDNA, and it came from T cells, B-cell-depleted T cells, or PBMCs.

Germline CDR1 reads MNHEY; CDR2 reads SVGEGT. The V gene lost 5 bases and the J gene lost 6 bases, with 10 bases spanning the gap. CDR3 length: 12 amino acids. Original methodology: Reference gene primer amplification gave estimated nucleated cell counts. Assay used: immunoSEQ multiplex PCR; TCRdb lists only in-frame clones, some missing. V, J and clone size were drawn from that table, and D and trimming were deduced from the DNA. Of about 73,000 clones in the sample, roughly 84% were seen once. The receptor comes from an elderly man with active or convalescent COVID-19. The chain carries TRBV6-2 or TRBV6-3 and TRBJ1-1, with D unclear. The specimen was peripheral blood. The CDR3 sequence is CASSGFAPEAFF. CDR3 DNA: TGTGCCAGCAGTGGCTTCGCCCCTGAAGCTTTCTTT.